This TCR beta chain came from a study of control samples from healthy donors and cancer patients. Trimming stripped 3 bases from V and 2 bases from J, with 14 bases between. The CDR3 totals 15 residues. Germline V gives CDR1 GTSNPN, CDR2 SVGIG (reference sequence). Method: immunoSEQ multiplex PCR; TCRdb's copy keeps in-frame clones and lacks some. The sample consists of 99,000 or so clones, about four fifths of them appearing once. Sequenced: blood. The TCR was taken from a woman in her forties or fifties in good health. The chain is built from TRBV30 and TRBJ1-3; D uncertain. CDR3 region: CAWRRQGGTGNTIYF. DNA for the CDR3: TGTGCCTGGAGGCGACAAGGTGGCACTGGAAACACCATATATTTT.